The rows below give T cell receptor beta chains drawn from one sample of a study of blood T cells in healthy people across ages. Via MiXCR, TCRdb re-called the 5' RACE reads, giving one row per CDR3 protein. The table has about 800,000 distinct CDR3 sequences, 20% to 25% seen once. These data also featured in a second study, about T cells of mothers and their children.

Input material: blood. Receptor source: a boy younger than 18 in good health. Each CDR3 is given with its conserved first and last residue. Each record gives: D gene, clone size, V gene, J gene, CDR3 DNA, CDR3 protein. The D gene is left open where the match is weak. Clone size is not always given. Where it is, it says once, few, many or a class for expanded clones.

D: -; size: -; V: TRBV29-1; J: TRBJ2-4; DNA: TGCAGCGTTGATTTGGCAGGGGACCAAAACATTCAGTACTTC; CDR3: CSVDLAGDQNIQYF
D: -; size: -; V: TRBV15; J: TRBJ2-5; DNA: TGTGCCACCAGCAGAGATCTAGTACTCACGGGAGAGACCCAGTACTTC; CDR3: CATSRDLVLTGETQYF
D: -; size: few; V: TRBV28; J: TRBJ1-1; DNA: TGTGCCACCCGTAATTTGAACACTGAAGCTTTCTTT; CDR3: CATRNLNTEAFF
D: TRBD2; size: -; V: TRBV5-1; J: TRBJ2-1; DNA: TGCGCCAGCAGCTCACGAGGTAGCGGGAGTATGCGCCACAATGAGCAGTTCTTC; CDR3: CASSSRGSGSMRHNEQFF
D: TRBD2; size: few; V: TRBV27; J: TRBJ2-3; DNA: TGTGCCAGCAGTTTTCTAGCGGGAGGGAAAGATACGCAGTATTTT; CDR3: CASSFLAGGKDTQYF
D: -; size: many; V: TRBV29-1; J: TRBJ2-5; DNA: TGCAGCGTCGATGGCGGGGCCCAAGAGACCCAGTACTTC; CDR3: CSVDGGAQETQYF
D: -; size: -; V: TRBV29-1; J: TRBJ2-1; DNA: TGCAGCGTTCTGAGGGGAGGCGATGAGCAGTTCTTC; CDR3: CSVLRGGDEQFF
D: -; size: -; V: TRBV7-9; J: TRBJ2-5; DNA: TGTGCCAGCAGCCCTATAGAAGAGACCCAGTACTTC; CDR3: CASSPIEETQYF
D: -; size: few; V: TRBV7-9; J: TRBJ1-2; DNA: TGTGCCAGCAGACCAACAGGGACCGGCGGCTACACCTTC; CDR3: CASRPTGTGGYTF
D: -; size: few; V: TRBV27; J: TRBJ1-5; DNA: TGTGCCAGCAGTTTTCGCCAGTCCTCGGGGTGGCCCCAGCATTTT; CDR3: CASSFRQSSGWPQHF
D: TRBD1; size: -; V: TRBV15; J: TRBJ1-2; DNA: TGTGCCACCAGCATGGACAGGGGGAACTATGGCTACACCTTC; CDR3: CATSMDRGNYGYTF
D: -; size: -; V: TRBV18; J: TRBJ1-1; DNA: TGTGCCAGCTCACGTCTCCGGGACCGGAACACTGAAGCTTTCTTT; CDR3: CASSRLRDRNTEAFF
D: -; size: once; V: TRBV18; J: TRBJ2-7; DNA: TGTGCCAGCTCACCGACCCGGGACACCTACGAGCAGTACTTC; CDR3: CASSPTRDTYEQYF
D: -; size: few; V: TRBV28; J: TRBJ2-7; DNA: TGTGCCAGCAGCCGGATAGGTGCCCCCCTCCAGGGAGACGAGCAGTACTTC; CDR3: CASSRIGAPLQGDEQYF
D: TRBD1; size: few; V: TRBV28; J: TRBJ1-5; DNA: TGTGCCAGCAGTTTCGGGGGACAGGGGAACCAGCCCCAGCATTTT; CDR3: CASSFGGQGNQPQHF
D: TRBD2; size: few; V: TRBV28; J: TRBJ2-1; DNA: TGTGCCAGCATCACAAGGGCGGGGACTAGATACAATGAGCAGTTCTTC; CDR3: CASITRAGTRYNEQFF
D: TRBD1; size: -; V: TRBV7-2; J: TRBJ2-7; DNA: TGTGCCAGCAGCGTCGGGACAGGGTTGACCTACGAGCAGTACTTC; CDR3: CASSVGTGLTYEQYF
D: TRBD2; size: many; V: TRBV29-1; J: TRBJ2-1; DNA: TGCAGCGTTGTCAGCGGGAGGGCCTACAATGAGCAGTTCTTC; CDR3: CSVVSGRAYNEQFF
D: TRBD1; size: -; V: TRBV7-9; J: TRBJ2-1; DNA: TGTGCCAGCAGCTTAGGTGTGGGACAGGGGGCTTTCGACGATGAGCAGTTCTTC; CDR3: CASSLGVGQGAFDDEQFF
D: -; size: -; V: TRBV7-9; J: TRBJ1-1; DNA: TGTGCCAGCACCGCGGGGATGAACACTGAAGCTTTCTTT; CDR3: CASTAGMNTEAFF
D: TRBD1; size: -; V: TRBV6-1; J: TRBJ2-1; DNA: TGTGCCAGCAGCGCCGGGACAGTTTCCTACAATGAGCAGTTCTTC; CDR3: CASSAGTVSYNEQFF
D: TRBD1; size: -; V: TRBV11-2; J: TRBJ2-5; DNA: TGTGCCAGCAGCGTCCCCGGGACAGACGAGACCCAGTACTTC; CDR3: CASSVPGTDETQYF
D: -; size: many; V: TRBV20-1; J: TRBJ2-1; DNA: TGCAGTGGGGGTTCCTACAATGAGCAGTTCTTC; CDR3: CSGGSYNEQFF
D: -; size: few; V: TRBV18; J: TRBJ2-7; DNA: TGTGCCAGCTCACCGGCAGGGCCGGCGTCCTACGAGCAGTACTTC; CDR3: CASSPAGPASYEQYF
D: -; size: -; V: TRBV25-1; J: TRBJ2-5; DNA: TGTGCCAGCTCTGAAGAGAACAACCAAGAGACCCAGTACTTC; CDR3: CASSEENNQETQYF
D: -; size: -; V: TRBV3-1; J: TRBJ1-1; DNA: TGTGCCAGCAGCCAAACCCGGTTTGCCAACACTGAAGCTTTCTTT; CDR3: CASSQTRFANTEAFF
D: -; size: few; V: TRBV4-2; J: TRBJ2-7; DNA: TGTGCCAGCAGCCAATTTTCGGGAGTAAACTACGAGCAGTACTTC; CDR3: CASSQFSGVNYEQYF
D: -; size: -; V: TRBV12-3/TRBV12-4; J: TRBJ2-7; DNA: TGTGCCAGCAGCCGGACGGCTGACGAGCAGTACTTC; CDR3: CASSRTADEQYF
D: TRBD1; size: -; V: TRBV7-3; J: TRBJ1-1; DNA: TGTGCCAGCAGCTTATCTTCCTCACAGGGGGCTTTCTTT; CDR3: CASSLSSSQGAFF
D: -; size: -; V: TRBV27; J: TRBJ1-4; DNA: TGTGCCAGCAGTACGACCCGGGTAGCAACTAATGAAAAACTGTTTTTT; CDR3: CASSTTRVATNEKLFF
D: TRBD2; size: few; V: TRBV11-2; J: TRBJ2-3; DNA: TGTGCCAGCACTCTTGTGGCTAGCGGGGGCCCGATCACAGATACGCAGTATTTT; CDR3: CASTLVASGGPITDTQYF
D: -; size: -; V: TRBV19; J: TRBJ2-7; DNA: TGTGCCAGTAGTGTGGACCTCGACTCCTACGAGCAGTACTTC; CDR3: CASSVDLDSYEQYF
D: TRBD1; size: -; V: TRBV28; J: TRBJ1-2; DNA: TGTGCCAGCAGTTCTACAGGGGGTTATATAGTTGGCTACACCTTC; CDR3: CASSSTGGYIVGYTF
D: -; size: few; V: TRBV19; J: TRBJ1-5; DNA: TGTGCCAGTAGCCCACCAGGACATAGCAATCAGCCCCAGCATTTT; CDR3: CASSPPGHSNQPQHF
D: TRBD2; size: -; V: TRBV28; J: TRBJ2-7; DNA: TGTGCCAGCAGTCCGGCGGGGACTAGCTGGTACGAGCAGTACTTC; CDR3: CASSPAGTSWYEQYF
D: -; size: -; V: TRBV28; J: TRBJ2-7; DNA: TGTGCCAGCAGTTATAAGCCCTTCAGGGGTTTCGAGCAGTACTTC; CDR3: CASSYKPFRGFEQYF
D: TRBD2; size: few; V: TRBV7-2; J: TRBJ2-7; DNA: TGTGCCAGCAGCCGAACTAGCGGTGACCTCTACGAGCAGTACTTC; CDR3: CASSRTSGDLYEQYF
D: TRBD2; size: few; V: TRBV6-6; J: TRBJ2-7; DNA: TGTGCCAGCAGTAGTGGCGGGGGGCCCTACGAGCAGTACTTC; CDR3: CASSSGGGPYEQYF
D: TRBD1; size: few; V: TRBV6-1; J: TRBJ2-7; DNA: TGTGCCAGCAGTGAAGGTGGGGACAGGGGTTCCGACGAGCAGTACTTC; CDR3: CASSEGGDRGSDEQYF
D: -; size: few; V: TRBV7-8; J: TRBJ1-2; DNA: TGTGCCAGCAGCAGGACAGCAGTTGATGGCTACACCTTC; CDR3: CASSRTAVDGYTF
D: -; size: -; V: TRBV20-1; J: TRBJ2-7; DNA: TGCAGTGCTAGAGACGGGACAAAGTACTACGAGCAGTACTTC; CDR3: CSARDGTKYYEQYF
D: -; size: few; V: TRBV6-2/TRBV6-3; J: TRBJ2-5; DNA: TGTGCCAGCAGTTGGCCCCCCCGGAGAGAGACCCAGTACTTC; CDR3: CASSWPPRRETQYF